Listed here is a single T cell receptor (beta chain). Its antigen is as yet unknown. Using immunoSEQ multiplex PCR, the repertoire was profiled, and TCRdb retains in-frame clones only, with some absent. The table shows 40,000 to 50,000 clones, with about 88% occurring only once. The sample is drawn from a study of PD-1 blockade in classical Hodgkin lymphoma. Findings of the study overall: By C4D1 there was a significant rise in CD4+ TCR diversity but not in CD8+ TCR diversity.

With 4 bases removed from V and 8 bases from J, the gap between germline ends came to 15 bases. The CDR3 runs to 14 residues. From germline, CDR1 is KGHSH and CDR2 LQKENI. Patients all relapsed after autologous stem cell transplantation, and there was variation in brentuximab vedotin exposure. Here the sequenced sample was peripheral blood mononuclear cells (PBMCs), taken before the second cycle of nivolumab. The chain carries TRBV18 and TRBJ2-1; a weak D match, TRBD1 (6 bases). This clonotype originated in a human donor with classical Hodgkin lymphoma. Here the CDR3 reads CASSLQQGIDEQFF. The CDR3 DNA reads TGTGCCAGCTCACTCCAACAGGGTATCGATGAGCAGTTCTTC. The full variable domain, in which reference TRBV18 and TRBJ2-1 provide the parts outside the CDR3, is NAGVMQNPRHLVRRRGQEARLRCSPMKGHSHVYWYRQLPEEGLKFMVYLQKENIIDESGMPKERFSAEFPKEGPSILRIQQVVRGDSAAYFCASSLQQGIDEQFFGPGTRLTVL.